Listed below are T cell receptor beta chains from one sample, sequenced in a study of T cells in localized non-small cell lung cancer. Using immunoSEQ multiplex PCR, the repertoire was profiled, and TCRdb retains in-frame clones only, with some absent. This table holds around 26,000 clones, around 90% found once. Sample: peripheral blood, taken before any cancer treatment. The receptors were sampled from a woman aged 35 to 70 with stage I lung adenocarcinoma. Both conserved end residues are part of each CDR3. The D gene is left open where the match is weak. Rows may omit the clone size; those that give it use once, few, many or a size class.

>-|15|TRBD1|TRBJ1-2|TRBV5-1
TGCGCCAGCAGCTTGACGGGACAGGTAGACTATGGCTACACCTTC
CASSLTGQVDYGYTF
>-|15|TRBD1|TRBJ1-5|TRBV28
TGTGCCAGCAGCGATGACAGGGAATGGGATCAGCCCCAGCATTTT
CASSDDREWDQPQHF
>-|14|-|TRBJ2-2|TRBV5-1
TGCGCCAGCAGCTCCGCACAAGGCACCGGGGAGCTGTTTTTT
CASSSAQGTGELFF
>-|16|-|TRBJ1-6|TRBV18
TGTGCCAGCTCACCAGGGAAGGGGGTTTCTAAATCACCCCTCCACTTT
CASSPGKGVSKSPLHF
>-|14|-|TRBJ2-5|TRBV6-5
TGTGCCAGCAGTTACACGGGACTGCAAGAGACCCAGTACTTC
CASSYTGLQETQYF
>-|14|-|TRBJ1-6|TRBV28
TGTGCCGCGAAGACAGTCTCCTATAATTCACCCCTCCACTTT
CAAKTVSYNSPLHF
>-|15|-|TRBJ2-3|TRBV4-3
TGCGCCAGCAGCCAAGATAGAAGGGGCACAGATACGCAGTATTTT
CASSQDRRGTDTQYF
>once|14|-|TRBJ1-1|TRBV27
TGTGCCAGCAGTTTATCTCGGGGGGTGGGTGAAGCTTTCTTT
CASSLSRGVGEAFF
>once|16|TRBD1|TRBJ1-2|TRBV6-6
TGTGCCAGCAGTTACTCCGGCCGGGACAGGGGGGATGGCTACACCTTC
CASSYSGRDRGDGYTF
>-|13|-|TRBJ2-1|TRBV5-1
TGCGCCAGCAGCTACACAGGGTCCAATGAGCAGTTCTTC
CASSYTGSNEQFF
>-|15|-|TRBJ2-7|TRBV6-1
TGTGCCAGCAGTGAACCAGGCAGGCGGTCCTACGAGCAGTACTTC
CASSEPGRRSYEQYF
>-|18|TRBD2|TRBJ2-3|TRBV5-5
TGTGCCAGCAGCCTCGTGGGGAGTCGGGCAGGGAGGGAAGATACGCAGTATTTT
CASSLVGSRAGREDTQYF
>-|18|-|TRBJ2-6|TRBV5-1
TGCGCCAGCAGCTTTACAGGTTCCCTCGTATCTGGGGCCAACGTCCTGACTTTC
CASSFTGSLVSGANVLTF
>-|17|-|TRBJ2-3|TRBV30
TGTGCCTGGAGTACCGAGCGTTTACTTTCTAGCACAGATACGCAGTATTTT
CAWSTERLLSSTDTQYF
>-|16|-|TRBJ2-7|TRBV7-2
TGTGCCAGCAGCTTAGCGTCGGACCCGAGCTTCTACGAGCAGTACTTC
CASSLASDPSFYEQYF
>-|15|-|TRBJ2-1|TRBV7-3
TGTGCCAGCAGCTTAAGTCTCCCTGGCGTCCATGAGCAGTTCTTC
CASSLSLPGVHEQFF
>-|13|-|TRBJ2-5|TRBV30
TGTGCCTGGAGTCGGCTTGCCCAAGAGACCCAGTACTTC
CAWSRLAQETQYF
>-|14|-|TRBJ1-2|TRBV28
TGTGCCAGCAGTTTACAGGTTGACTCTGGTGGCTACACCTTC
CASSLQVDSGGYTF
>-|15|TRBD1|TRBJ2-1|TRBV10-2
TGCGCCAGCAGTGATGACAGGGTGGATCGTGATGAGCAGTTCTTC
CASSDDRVDRDEQFF
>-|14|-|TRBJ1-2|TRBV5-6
TGTGCCAGCAGCCCAGCCCGTCTCCCGTATGGCTACACCTTC
CASSPARLPYGYTF
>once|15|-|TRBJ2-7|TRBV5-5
TGTGCCAGCAGCTTGGCCTTGGGAATCTCCTACGAGCAGTACTTC
CASSLALGISYEQYF
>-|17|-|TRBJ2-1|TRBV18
TGTGCCAGCTCACCAAGCCTTCGACAGGCCTCCTACAATGAGCAGTTCTTC
CASSPSLRQASYNEQFF
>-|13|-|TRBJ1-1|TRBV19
TGTGCCAGTAGTGACCAATGGGGGACTGAAGCTTTCTTT
CASSDQWGTEAFF
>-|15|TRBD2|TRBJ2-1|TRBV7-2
TGTGCCAGCGGGACCGGGACTAGTACCTACAATGAGCAGTTCTTC
CASGTGTSTYNEQFF
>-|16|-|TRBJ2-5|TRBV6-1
TGTGCCAGCAGTGAAGGACGACTCCAGTACCAAGAGACCCAGTACTTC
CASSEGRLQYQETQYF
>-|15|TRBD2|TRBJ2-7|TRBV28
TGTGCCAGCAGTGGGAGGGGTGCGGGTAACAACGAGCAGTACTTC
CASSGRGAGNNEQYF
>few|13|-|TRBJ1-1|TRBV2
TGTGCCAGCAGTGGGACAGCTAACACTGAAGCTTTCTTT
CASSGTANTEAFF
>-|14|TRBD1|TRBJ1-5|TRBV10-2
TGCGCCAGCAGGAAGACAGGGGCGGATCAGCCCCAGCATTTT
CASRKTGADQPQHF
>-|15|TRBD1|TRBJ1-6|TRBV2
TGTGCCAGCAGACCCATACAGGGGGTGGGTTCACCCCTCCACTTT
CASRPIQGVGSPLHF
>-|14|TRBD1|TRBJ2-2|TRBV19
TGTGCCAGTAGGGGACAGGGATCTCCCGGGGAGCTGTTTTTT
CASRGQGSPGELFF
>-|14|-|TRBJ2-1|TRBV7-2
TGTGCCAGCAGCCTAAGGGGCTCGTGGGGTGAGCAGTTCTTC
CASSLRGSWGEQFF
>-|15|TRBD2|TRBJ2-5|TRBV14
TGTGCCAGCAGCCAAGATCGGACTAGACAAGAGACCCAGTACTTC
CASSQDRTRQETQYF
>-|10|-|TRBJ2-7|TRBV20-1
TGCAGTGCCACCCAGCGGGAGCAGTACTTC
CSATQREQYF
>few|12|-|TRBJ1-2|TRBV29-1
TGCAGCGTTGCGGGGGTCGCCAGGGGCTACACCTTC
CSVAGVARGYTF
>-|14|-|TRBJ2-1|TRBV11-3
TGTGCCAGCAGATTCAGCAGGGCAAACAATGAGCAGTTCTTC
CASRFSRANNEQFF
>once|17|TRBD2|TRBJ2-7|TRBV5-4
TGTGCCAGCAACACCGGGACTAGCGGGAGGCGCTCCTACGAGCAGTACTTC
CASNTGTSGRRSYEQYF
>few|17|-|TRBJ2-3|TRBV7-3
TGTGCCAGCAGCTTGGGGGGAGGAATTACTAGCACAGATACGCAGTATTTT
CASSLGGGITSTDTQYF
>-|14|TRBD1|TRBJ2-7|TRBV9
TGTGCCAGCAGCGTAGAGGCAGGGGGCAACGAGCAGTACTTC
CASSVEAGGNEQYF
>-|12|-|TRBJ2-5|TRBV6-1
TGTGCCAGCAGTGAAGATGGAGAGACCCAGTACTTC
CASSEDGETQYF
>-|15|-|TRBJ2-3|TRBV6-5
TGTGCCAGCAGGGAACAGGGCCTTAGCACAGATACGCAGTATTTT
CASREQGLSTDTQYF
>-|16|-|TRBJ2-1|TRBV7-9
TGTGCCAGCAGCCCCCCAGGACTCAACTCCTACAATGAGCAGTTCTTC
CASSPPGLNSYNEQFF
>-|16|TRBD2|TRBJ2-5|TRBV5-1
TGCGCCAGCAGCTTGGGTTTCGGGGGGTACCAAGAGACCCAGTACTTC
CASSLGFGGYQETQYF
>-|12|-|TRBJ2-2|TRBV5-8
TGTGCCAGCAGTCAGATGTGGGGGGAGCTGTTTTTT
CASSQMWGELFF
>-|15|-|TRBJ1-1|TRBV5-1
TGCGCCAGCAGCTTGGTGTTTCGGGGGAAGGCTGAAGCTTTCTTT
CASSLVFRGKAEAFF
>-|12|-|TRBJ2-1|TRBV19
TGTGCCAGTAGCCTCTCCTACAATGAGCAGTTCTTC
CASSLSYNEQFF
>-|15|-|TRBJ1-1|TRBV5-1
TGCGCCAGCAGCTTGGATCCGGGGATGAACACTGAAGCTTTCTTT
CASSLDPGMNTEAFF
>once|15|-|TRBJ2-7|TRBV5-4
TGTGCCACCAAGACGGACAGTTGGGCCCCCTACGAGCAGTACTTC
CATKTDSWAPYEQYF
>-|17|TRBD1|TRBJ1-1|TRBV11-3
TGTGCCAGCAGCGCCAGCGGGCACAGGGGAAGAGACACTGAAGCTTTCTTT
CASSASGHRGRDTEAFF
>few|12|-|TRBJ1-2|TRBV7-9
TGTGCCAGCAGCTTAGTGGAGGTCGGCTACACCTTC
CASSLVEVGYTF
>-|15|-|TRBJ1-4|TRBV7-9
TGTGCCAGCAGCCTCACCCAGGGGAGGTATGAAAAACTGTTTTTT
CASSLTQGRYEKLFF
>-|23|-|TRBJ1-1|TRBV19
TGTGCCAGTAGTAGAGATGTATTAGGTATCAATTGGTGGTTGAGAGACGGGTCAACTGAAGCTTTCTTT
CASSRDVLGINWWLRDGSTEAFF
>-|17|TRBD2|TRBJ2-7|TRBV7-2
TGTGCCAGCAGCCGGACTAGCGGGGGACGCAACTCCTACGAGCAGTACTTC
CASSRTSGGRNSYEQYF
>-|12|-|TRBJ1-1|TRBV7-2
TGTGCCAGCAGCTTTACGAACACTGAAGCTTTCTTT
CASSFTNTEAFF
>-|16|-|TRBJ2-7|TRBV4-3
TGCGCCAGCAGCCAAGAAAGCCAGGACAGATCCTACGAGCAGTACTTC
CASSQESQDRSYEQYF
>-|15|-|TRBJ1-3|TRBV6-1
TGTGCCAGCAGTGAAATCCGAGAGGTTGGTTACGCCATATATTTT
CASSEIREVGYAIYF
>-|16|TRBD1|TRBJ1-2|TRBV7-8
TGTGCCAGCAGCTTTCTCCATGGACAGGGGGCCTATGGCTACACCTTC
CASSFLHGQGAYGYTF
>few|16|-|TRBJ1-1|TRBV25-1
TGTGCCAGCAGTGCCGGGGGGCCTGCAAGGGACACTGAAGCTTTCTTT
CASSAGGPARDTEAFF
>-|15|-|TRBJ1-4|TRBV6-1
TGTGCCAGCAGTGGAATGAGGGCAACTAATGAAAAACTGTTTTTT
CASSGMRATNEKLFF
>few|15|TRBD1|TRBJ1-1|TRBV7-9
TGTGCCAGCAGCTTATTCGGGACAGGGGGCTCTGAAGCTTTCTTT
CASSLFGTGGSEAFF
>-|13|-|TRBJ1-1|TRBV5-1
TGCGCCAGCAGCCGGGACGGGAACACTGAAGCTTTCTTT
CASSRDGNTEAFF